This T cell receptor (beta chain) was retrieved from a study of identical twins. Findings of the study overall: In zero-insertion analyses, partial confounding could arise from invariant MAIT and iNKT cells.

This clonotype was detected only a few times. Its antigen is still unknown. CDR3 length: 14 amino acids. Trimming at V came to 0 bases and at J to 6 bases, leaving 5 bases not matched to a gene. Germline V gives CDR1 SGDLS, CDR2 YYNGEE. TCRdb re-analysed the 5' RACE reads in MiXCR, keeping a single row per CDR3 protein. Counted here are hundreds of thousands of distinct CDR3 sequences, 8.5% to 9% occurring once; the ten biggest clones make up approximately 0.96%. The data were also submitted as part of a second study, on yellow fever vaccine responses in identical twins.

This chain links TRBV9 with TRBJ1-1; TRBD1 aligns across 7 bases. The TCR originated in a woman aged 18-29 years in good health. The specimen sequenced was PBMCs. CDR3: CASSVDRGGPEAFF. In DNA form, the CDR3 reads TGTGCCAGCAGCGTAGACAGGGGAGGCCCTGAAGCTTTCTTT.